This entry features one T cell receptor (beta chain) sequence. Its matching antigen is unknown. The sample originates from a study of CD8 T cells in Susac syndrome. Study conclusions and caveats: An acknowledgment was made by the study that its TCR sequencing and HLA analysis involved relatively few individuals.

Trimming shortened V by 6 bases and J by 9 bases, and 12 bases separated the two germline ends. The CDR3 totals 11 residues. CDR1 is MNHNY, CDR2 SVGAGI, per germline (reference sequence). RNA amounts of about 0.45 to 1 ug underwent reverse transcription with random hexamers. The method of amplification for TCR beta CDR3 was immunoSEQ multiplex PCR, covering 54 Vbeta and 13 Jbeta. TCRdb re-called the immunoSEQ multiplex PCR reads through MiXCR, storing one row per CDR3 protein. The table records about 180,000 distinct CDR3 sequences, almost 96% of them present only once. TEMRA cells were enriched by FACS, while CD8+ and CD4+ T cells were obtained through a negative isolation that was performed magnetically.

Input material: CD4+ T cells from PBMCs. The TCR comes from a human donor with multiple sclerosis. The gene calls are TRBV6-6 and TRBJ2-7, with D perhaps matching TRBD2 (5 bases). The CDR3 nucleotides read TGTGCCAGCAGAAACCTCCGGGGGCAGTACTTC. This encodes CASRNLRGQYF.